This entry lists 13 T cell receptor beta chains sequenced from one sample in a study of blood T cell repertoires in COVID-19. This table comes from immunoSEQ multiplex PCR, and its TCRdb copy is limited to in-frame clones, with some not included. The sample holds roughly 230,000 clones; about 88% are singletons and the top ten take under 7%. The specimen sequenced was PBMCs or T cells enriched from blood (not recorded which). The receptors were gathered from a woman aged 45-65 years who had been exposed to COVID-19.

This clone was seen ten or more times. Other nucleotide sequences in the sample specify the same CDR3. CDR3 DNA: TGTGCCAGCAGCTTTACCAGGGGCTATGGCTACACCTTC. Amino acids: CASSFTRGYGYTF. V gene TRBV5-4 combines with J gene TRBJ1-2; D may be TRBD1 (6 bases). The germline V gene has CDR1 SGHNT and CDR2 YYREEE (reference sequence). The V and J ends lost 2 bases and 4 bases respectively, with 9 bases between them. CDR3 length: 13 residues.

This chain links TRBV29-1 with TRBJ2-1, with TRBD2 as a possible D gene (6 bases). Trimming pared 5 bases from V and 3 bases from J, leaving 11 bases between. The CDR3 sequence is 13 residues long. Germline loops: CDR1 SQVTM, CDR2 ANQGSEA. In DNA form, the CDR3 reads TGCAGCGTTCCGGGGGACGGCTACAATGAGCAGTTCTTC. Translation gives CSVPGDGYNEQFF.

The chain combines TRBV5-1 with TRBJ2-5; D is possibly TRBD1 (6 bases). Germline V CDR1 and CDR2: SGHRS, YFSETQ. The CDR3 runs to 16 residues. V lost 3 bases and J lost 2, with 17 bases in between. As DNA, the CDR3 is TGCGCCAGCAGCTCATCCCCTCCGGGACAACAAGAGACCCAGTACTTC. It translates to CASSSSPPGQQETQYF.

This chain uses TRBV15 with TRBJ1-2; the D gene is possibly TRBD1 (5 bases). The ends were cut back, 0 bases at V and 13 bases at J, with 12 bases in the middle. Germline CDR1 is LNHNV and CDR2 is YYDKDF (reference sequence). The CDR3 runs to 12 residues. This chain's CDR3 is CATSRDAGFCTF. CDR3 nucleotides: TGTGCCACCAGCAGAGATGCAGGGTTTTGCACCTTC. Filled out from reference TRBV15 and TRBJ1-2, the complete variable domain reads DAMVIQNPRYQVTQFGKPVTLSCSQTLNHNVMYWYQQKSSQAPKLLFHYYDKDFNNEADTPDNFQSRRPNTSFCFLDIRSPGLGDTAMYLCATSRDAGFCTFGSGTRLTVV.

The chain combines TRBV6-6 with TRBJ2-3; TRBD1 agrees at 7 bases. The CDR3 runs to 17 residues. The V gene end was trimmed by 5 bases and the J gene end by 1 base; junction bases not matched to a gene: 12. The germline CDR1 and CDR2 sequences are MNHNY and SVGAGI (reference sequence). This CDR3 reads CASSPLGQAKGTDTQYF. The CDR3 DNA sequence: TGTGCCAGCAGTCCTCTCGGACAGGCCAAGGGCACAGATACGCAGTATTTT.

This chain joins TRBV11-1 and TRBJ2-3; 10 bases are shared with TRBD1. From germline, CDR1 is SGHAT and CDR2 FQDESV (reference sequence). With 5 bases clipped from V and 4 bases from J, the junction kept 9 bases outside the gene matches. There are 16 residues in the CDR3. The DNA for the CDR3 is TGTGCCAGCAGCACCAGGGACAGGGGAAGGGCAGATACGCAGTATTTT. Translating it yields CASSTRDRGRADTQYF.

This chain joins TRBV7-9 and TRBJ1-2; TRBD1 aligns across 7 bases. CDR1 and CDR2 (germline): SEHNR, FQNEAQ (reference sequence). After removal of 3 bases from V and 4 bases from J, the junction contained 8 bases not matched to a gene. The CDR3 is 15 residues long. CDR3 protein: CASSLGPGGSYGYTF. The CDR3 DNA reads TGTGCCAGCAGCTTGGGCCCAGGGGGGAGCTATGGCTACACCTTC.

V and J are TRBV2 and TRBJ1-2; D perhaps matches TRBD1 (6 bases). Trimming cost V 10 bases and J 4 bases, with 16 bases left between them. Germline loops: CDR1 SNHLY, CDR2 FYNNEI. The CDR3 totals 13 residues. The CDR3 loop is CANPEGEGYGYTF. In DNA, the CDR3 is TGTGCCAATCCCGAGGGGGAGGGCTATGGCTACACCTTC.

V is TRBV10-1 and J is TRBJ1-1; TRBD1 might be the D (6 bases). Trimming left V 6 bases short and J 3 bases short, with 11 bases between. CDR1 and CDR2 from the germline V gene are WNHNN and SYGVQD (reference sequence). The CDR3 covers 13 residues. For the CDR3, the DNA is TGCGCCAGCAGCCGTAACAGGGACACTGAAGCTTTCTTT. It translates to CASSRNRDTEAFF.

The chain links TRBV5-1 to TRBJ2-2; 8 positions match TRBD2. Germline CDR1 is SGHRS and CDR2 is YFSETQ. Losses at the gene ends were 0 bases for V and 2 bases for J; bases not matched to a gene: 12. This CDR3 has 19 amino acids. CDR3 coding DNA: TGCGCCAGCAGCTTGGAGGCCCGGCGGGGGGTGACAAACACCGGGGAGCTGTTTTTT. Translating it yields CASSLEARRGVTNTGELFF.

The chain recombines TRBV5-1 with TRBJ2-1; TRBD1 matches at 9 bases. Germline trimming cut 3 bases from V and 5 bases from J; bases unmatched to any gene: 6. The CDR3 has 15 amino acids. Germline V gene lookup returns CDR1 SGHRS and CDR2 YFSETQ. CDR3 region: CASSSRDRENNEQFF. The CDR3 nucleotides read TGCGCCAGCAGCTCAAGGGACAGGGAGAACAATGAGCAGTTCTTC.

The CDR3 reads CASQKTGNPQETQYF. CDR3 DNA sequence: TGTGCCAGCCAGAAGACGGGGAACCCGCAAGAGACCCAGTACTTC. This chain connects TRBV7-2 to TRBJ2-5, with a possible D match to TRBD2 (5 bases). Trimming left V 8 bases short and J 2 bases short, with 18 bases between. The germline CDR1 and CDR2 sequences are SGHTA and FQGNSA. The CDR3 contains 15 residues.

The rearrangement joins TRBV2 to TRBJ1-1, with a possible D match to TRBD1 (5 bases). CDR3 size: 11 residues. Trimming stripped 5 bases from V and 12 bases from J, with 13 bases between. The V gene's germline CDR1 is SNHLY and CDR2 FYNNEI. The CDR3 loop is CASSFRDYSFF. The DNA of the CDR3 is TGTGCCAGCAGTTTCCGGGACTATTCTTTCTTT. The full variable domain, its missing parts supplied by reference TRBV2 and TRBJ1-1, is EPEVTQTPSHQVTQMGQEVILRCVPISNHLYFYWYRQILGQKVEFLVSFYNNEISEKSEIFDDQFSVERPDGSNFTLKIRSTKLEDSAMYFCASSFRDYSFFGQGTRLTVV.